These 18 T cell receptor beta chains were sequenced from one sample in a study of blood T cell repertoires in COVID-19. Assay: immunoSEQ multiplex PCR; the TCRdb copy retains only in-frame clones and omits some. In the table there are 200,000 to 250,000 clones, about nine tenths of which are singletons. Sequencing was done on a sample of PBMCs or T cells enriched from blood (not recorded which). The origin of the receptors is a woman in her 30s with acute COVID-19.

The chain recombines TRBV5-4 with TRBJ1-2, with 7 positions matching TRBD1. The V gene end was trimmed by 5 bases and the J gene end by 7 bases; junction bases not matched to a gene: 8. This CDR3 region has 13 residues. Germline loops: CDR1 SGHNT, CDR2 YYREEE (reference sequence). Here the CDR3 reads CASRPDRAGGYTF. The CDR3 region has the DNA TGTGCCAGCAGACCAGACAGGGCAGGTGGCTACACCTTC.

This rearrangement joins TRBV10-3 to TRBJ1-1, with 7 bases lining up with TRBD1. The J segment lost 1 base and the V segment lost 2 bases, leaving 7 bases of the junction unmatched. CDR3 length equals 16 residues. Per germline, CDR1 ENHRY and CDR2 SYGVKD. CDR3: CAISEIPGDRNTEAFF. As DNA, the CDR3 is TGTGCCATCAGTGAGATACCGGGGGACAGGAACACTGAAGCTTTCTTT.

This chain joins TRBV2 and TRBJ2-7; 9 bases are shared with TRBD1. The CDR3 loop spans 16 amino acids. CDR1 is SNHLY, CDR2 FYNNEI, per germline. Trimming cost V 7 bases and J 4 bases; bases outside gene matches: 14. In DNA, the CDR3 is TGTGCCAGCACTGCTGCCGGGACAGGGACAAGTTACGAGCAGTACTTC. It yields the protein CASTAAGTGTSYEQYF.

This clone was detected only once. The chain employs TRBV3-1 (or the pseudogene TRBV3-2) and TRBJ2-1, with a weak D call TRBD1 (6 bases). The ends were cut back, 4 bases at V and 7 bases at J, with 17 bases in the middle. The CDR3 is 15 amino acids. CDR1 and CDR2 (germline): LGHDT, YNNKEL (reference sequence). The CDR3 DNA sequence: TGTGCCAGCAGCCCCACCGGGCAGGGGAAGAATGAGCAGTTCTTC. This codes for CASSPTGQGKNEQFF.

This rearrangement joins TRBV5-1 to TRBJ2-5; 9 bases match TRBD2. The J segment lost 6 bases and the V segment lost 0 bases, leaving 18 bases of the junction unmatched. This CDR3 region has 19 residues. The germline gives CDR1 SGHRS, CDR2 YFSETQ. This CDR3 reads CASSLAIGAGGGAGKTQYF. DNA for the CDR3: TGCGCCAGCAGCTTGGCGATCGGGGCTGGCGGGGGGGCCGGAAAGACCCAGTACTTC.

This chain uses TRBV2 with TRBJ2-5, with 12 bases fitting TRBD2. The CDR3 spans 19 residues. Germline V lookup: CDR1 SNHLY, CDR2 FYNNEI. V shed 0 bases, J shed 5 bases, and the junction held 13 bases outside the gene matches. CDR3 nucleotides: TGTGCCAGCAGTGAAGCGGCTGGACTAGCGGGACCCGAGGGCGAGACCCAGTACTTC. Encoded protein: CASSEAAGLAGPEGETQYF.

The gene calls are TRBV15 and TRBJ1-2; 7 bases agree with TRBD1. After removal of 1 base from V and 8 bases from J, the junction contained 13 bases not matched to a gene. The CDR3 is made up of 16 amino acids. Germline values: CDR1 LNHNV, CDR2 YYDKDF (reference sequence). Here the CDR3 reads CATSRGRDRVVGGYTF. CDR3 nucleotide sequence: TGTGCCACCAGCAGAGGTCGCGACAGGGTCGTTGGAGGCTACACCTTC.

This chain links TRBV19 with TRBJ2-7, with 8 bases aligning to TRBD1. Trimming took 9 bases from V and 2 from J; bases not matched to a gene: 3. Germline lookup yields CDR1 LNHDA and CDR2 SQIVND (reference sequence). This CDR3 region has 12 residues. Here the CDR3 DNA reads TGTGCCAGCCGGGACAGGCCCTACGAGCAGTACTTC. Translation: CASRDRPYEQYF.

CDR3 nucleotides: TGTGCCAGTAGTAAAATATCACAGGGCGCGGATACGCAGTATTTT. It is translated as CASSKISQGADTQYF. The genes are TRBV19 and TRBJ2-3; D might be TRBD1 (6 bases). V was clipped by 4 bases and J by 6 bases, with 17 bases between them. CDR3 size: 15 residues. The germline V gene encodes CDR1 LNHDA and CDR2 SQIVND (reference sequence).

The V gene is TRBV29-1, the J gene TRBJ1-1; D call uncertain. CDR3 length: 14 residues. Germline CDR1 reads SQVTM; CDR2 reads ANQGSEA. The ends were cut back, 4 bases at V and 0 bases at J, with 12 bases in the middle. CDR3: CSVGVGGVNTEAFF. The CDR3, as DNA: TGCAGCGTTGGCGTAGGCGGCGTGAACACTGAAGCTTTCTTT.

The CDR3 coding sequence is TGTGCCAGCAGCCCCTTGAGGGACACCAATCAGCCCCAGCATTTT. It specifies CASSPLRDTNQPQHF. This chain links TRBV28 with TRBJ1-5, with D possibly being TRBD1 (6 bases). The CDR3 is 15 residues long. Germline loops: CDR1 MDHEN, CDR2 SYDVKM. The V end lost 6 bases, the J end lost 3 bases, and 15 bases lay between the germline ends.

The CDR3 bases are TGTGCCAGCAGCCTACCGGGACAGGGATTTTATGGCTACACCTTC. This gives the protein CASSLPGQGFYGYTF. The chain couples TRBV5-6 to TRBJ1-2, with 9 nucleotides matching TRBD1. V was pared by 4 bases and J by 5 bases, with 9 bases of the junction left unmatched. Germline lookup yields CDR1 SGHDT and CDR2 YYEEEE. The CDR3 totals 15 residues.

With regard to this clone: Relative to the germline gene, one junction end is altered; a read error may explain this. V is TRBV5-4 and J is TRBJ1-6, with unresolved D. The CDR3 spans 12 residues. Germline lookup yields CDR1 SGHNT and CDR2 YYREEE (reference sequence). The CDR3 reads CASSTGLTPLHF. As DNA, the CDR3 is TGTGCCAGCAGCACCGGACTGACACCTCTCCACTTT.

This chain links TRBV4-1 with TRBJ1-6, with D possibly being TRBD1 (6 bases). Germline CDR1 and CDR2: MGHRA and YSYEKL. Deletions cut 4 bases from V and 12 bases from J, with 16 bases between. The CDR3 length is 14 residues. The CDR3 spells CASSLSTGTRPLHF. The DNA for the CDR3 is TGCGCCAGCAGCCTAAGTACAGGGACAAGACCCCTCCACTTT.

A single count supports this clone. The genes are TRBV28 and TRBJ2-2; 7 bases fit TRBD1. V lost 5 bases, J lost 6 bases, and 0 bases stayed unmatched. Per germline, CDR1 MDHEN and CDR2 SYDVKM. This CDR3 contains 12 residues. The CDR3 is CASSQGAGELFF. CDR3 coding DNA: TGTGCCAGCAGTCAGGGGGCCGGGGAGCTGTTTTTT. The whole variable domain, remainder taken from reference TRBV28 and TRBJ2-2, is DVKVTQSSRYLVKRTGEKVFLECVQDMDHENMFWYRQDPGLGLRLIYFSYDVKMKEKGDIPEGYSVSREKKERFSLILESASTNQTSMYLCASSQGAGELFFGEGSRLTVL.

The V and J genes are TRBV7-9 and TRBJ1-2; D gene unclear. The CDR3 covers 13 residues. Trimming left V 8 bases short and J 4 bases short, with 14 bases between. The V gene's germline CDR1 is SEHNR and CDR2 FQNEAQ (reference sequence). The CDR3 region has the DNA TGTGCCAGCTGCCGGGAGTTATCCTATGGCTACACCTTC. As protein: CASCRELSYGYTF.

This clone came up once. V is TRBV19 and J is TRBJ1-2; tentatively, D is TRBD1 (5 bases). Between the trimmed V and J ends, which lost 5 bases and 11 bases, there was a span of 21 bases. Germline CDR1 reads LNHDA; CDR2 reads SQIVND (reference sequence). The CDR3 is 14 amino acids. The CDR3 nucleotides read TGTGCCAGTAGTGCGGGGACGGTGGTTCTAGGATACACCTTC. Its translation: CASSAGTVVLGYTF.

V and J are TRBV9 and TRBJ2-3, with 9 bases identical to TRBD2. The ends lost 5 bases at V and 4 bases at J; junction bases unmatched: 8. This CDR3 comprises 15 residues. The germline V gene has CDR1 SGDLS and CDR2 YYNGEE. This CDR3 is CASSGGAGGSDTQYF. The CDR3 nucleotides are TGTGCCAGCAGTGGTGGAGCGGGAGGATCAGATACGCAGTATTTT.